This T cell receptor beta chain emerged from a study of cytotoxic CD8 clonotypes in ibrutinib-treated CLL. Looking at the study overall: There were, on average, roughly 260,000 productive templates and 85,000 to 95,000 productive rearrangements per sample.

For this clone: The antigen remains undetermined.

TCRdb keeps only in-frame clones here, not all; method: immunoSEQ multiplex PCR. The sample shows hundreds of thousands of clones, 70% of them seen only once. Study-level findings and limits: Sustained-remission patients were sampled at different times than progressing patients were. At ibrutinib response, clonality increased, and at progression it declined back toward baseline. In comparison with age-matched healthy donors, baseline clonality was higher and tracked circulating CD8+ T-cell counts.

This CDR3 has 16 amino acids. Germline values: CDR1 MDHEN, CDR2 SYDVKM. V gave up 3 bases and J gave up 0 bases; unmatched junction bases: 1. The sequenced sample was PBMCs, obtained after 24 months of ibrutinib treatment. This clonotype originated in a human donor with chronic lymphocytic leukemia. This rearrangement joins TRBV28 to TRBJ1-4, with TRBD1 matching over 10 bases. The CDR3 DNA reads TGTGCCAGCAGTTTGGACAGGGGGGCAACTAATGAAAAACTGTTTTTT. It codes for CASSLDRGATNEKLFF.